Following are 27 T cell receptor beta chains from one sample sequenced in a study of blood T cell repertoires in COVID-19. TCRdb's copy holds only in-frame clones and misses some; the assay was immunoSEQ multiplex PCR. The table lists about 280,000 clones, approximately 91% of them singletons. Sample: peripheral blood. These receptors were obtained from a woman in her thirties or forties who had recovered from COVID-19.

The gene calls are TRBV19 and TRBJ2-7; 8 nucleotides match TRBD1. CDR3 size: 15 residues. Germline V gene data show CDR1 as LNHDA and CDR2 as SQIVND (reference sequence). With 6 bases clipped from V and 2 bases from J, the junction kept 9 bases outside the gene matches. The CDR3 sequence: CASSLNPGQAYEQYF. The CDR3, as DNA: TGTGCCAGTAGCCTTAACCCGGGACAGGCCTACGAGCAGTACTTC.

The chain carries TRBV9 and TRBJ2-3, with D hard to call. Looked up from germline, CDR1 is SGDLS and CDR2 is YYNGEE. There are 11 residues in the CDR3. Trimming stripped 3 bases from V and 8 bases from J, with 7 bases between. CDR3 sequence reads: CASSAIGTQYF. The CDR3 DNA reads TGTGCCAGCAGCGCTATTGGTACGCAGTATTTT.

CDR3 nucleotide sequence: TGTGCCAGCAGTTACTCCGCAGGTCCGAGCTCCTACGAGCAGTACTTC. As protein: CASSYSAGPSSYEQYF. The genes are TRBV6-6 and TRBJ2-7; no definite D call. CDR1 and CDR2 from the germline V gene are MNHNY and SVGAGI (reference sequence). Trimming cost V 0 bases and J 0 bases, with 12 bases left between them. The CDR3 runs 16 residues.

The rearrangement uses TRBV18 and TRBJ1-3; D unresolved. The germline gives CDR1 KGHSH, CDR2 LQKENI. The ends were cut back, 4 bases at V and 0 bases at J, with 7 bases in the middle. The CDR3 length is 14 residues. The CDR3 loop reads CASSLTSSGNTIYF. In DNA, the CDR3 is TGTGCCAGCTCACTCACAAGCTCTGGAAACACCATATATTTT.

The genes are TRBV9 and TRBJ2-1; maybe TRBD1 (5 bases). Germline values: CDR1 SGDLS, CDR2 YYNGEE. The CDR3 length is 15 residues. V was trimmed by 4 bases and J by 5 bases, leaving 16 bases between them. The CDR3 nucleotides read TGTGCCAGCAGCCCCCCCAAAGGGGCGGACAATGAGCAGTTCTTC. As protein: CASSPPKGADNEQFF.

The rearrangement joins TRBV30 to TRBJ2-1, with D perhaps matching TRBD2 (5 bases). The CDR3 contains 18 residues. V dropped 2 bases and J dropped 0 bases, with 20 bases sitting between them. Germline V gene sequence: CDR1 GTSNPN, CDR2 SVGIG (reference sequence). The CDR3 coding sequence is TGTGCCTGGAGTACTGGGAGTTTTTACCCAAGCTCCTACAATGAGCAGTTCTTC. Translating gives CAWSTGSFYPSSYNEQFF.

The CDR3 DNA reads as TGTGCCAGCAGCCCTGGACAGGGCTCCTACGAGCAGTACTTC. This translates into CASSPGQGSYEQYF. This rearrangement joins TRBV3-1 (or the pseudogene TRBV3-2) to TRBJ2-7; 8 bases match TRBD1. The V and J ends lost 4 bases and 0 bases, in that order; junction bases with no gene match: 2. In germline, CDR1 is LGHDT, CDR2 YNNKEL (reference sequence). The CDR3 consists of 14 residues.

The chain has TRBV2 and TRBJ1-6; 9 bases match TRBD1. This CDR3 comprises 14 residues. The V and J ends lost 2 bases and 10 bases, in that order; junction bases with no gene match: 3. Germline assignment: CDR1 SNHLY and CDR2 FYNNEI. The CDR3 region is CASSEWDRDSPLHF. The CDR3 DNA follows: TGTGCCAGCAGTGAATGGGACAGGGACTCACCCCTCCACTTT.

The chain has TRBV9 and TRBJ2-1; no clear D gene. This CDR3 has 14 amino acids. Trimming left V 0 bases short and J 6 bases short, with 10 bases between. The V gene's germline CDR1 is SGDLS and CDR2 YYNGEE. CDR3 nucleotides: TGTGCCAGCAGCGTAGGACCCGGGTTCAATGAGCAGTTCTTC. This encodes CASSVGPGFNEQFF.

This CDR3 is CASSILAGQGKGGELFF. The DNA for the CDR3 is TGTGCCAGTAGTATCCTCGCCGGACAGGGAAAGGGTGGGGAGCTGTTTTTT. The V and J genes are TRBV19 and TRBJ2-2; 8 bases map to TRBD1. The germline V gene encodes CDR1 LNHDA and CDR2 SQIVND (reference sequence). Trimming removed 3 bases from V and 8 bases from J; junction bases left unmatched: 14. The CDR3 sequence is 17 residues long. Drawing the rest from reference TRBV19 and TRBJ2-2, the complete variable domain is DGGITQSPKYLFRKEGQNVTLSCEQNLNHDAMYWYRQDPGQGLRLIYYSQIVNDFQKGDIAEGYSVSREKKESFPLTVTSAQKNPTAFYLCASSILAGQGKGGELFFGEGSRLTVL.

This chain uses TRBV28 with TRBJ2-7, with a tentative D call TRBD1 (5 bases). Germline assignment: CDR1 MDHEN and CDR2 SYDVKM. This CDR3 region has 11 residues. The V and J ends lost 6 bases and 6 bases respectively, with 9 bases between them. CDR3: CASRSDSEQYF. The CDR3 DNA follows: TGTGCCAGCAGGTCCGACAGCGAGCAGTACTTC.

The CDR3 protein is CASSPRTGSTDTQYF. The DNA for the CDR3 is TGTGCCAGCAGCCCGCGGACAGGGAGCACAGATACGCAGTATTTT. The chain is built from TRBV3-1 (or the pseudogene TRBV3-2) and TRBJ2-3, with 8 bases fitting TRBD1. This CDR3 has 15 amino acids. J lost 0 bases, V lost 4 bases, and 3 bases had no gene match. In germline, CDR1 is LGHDT, CDR2 YNNKEL (reference sequence).

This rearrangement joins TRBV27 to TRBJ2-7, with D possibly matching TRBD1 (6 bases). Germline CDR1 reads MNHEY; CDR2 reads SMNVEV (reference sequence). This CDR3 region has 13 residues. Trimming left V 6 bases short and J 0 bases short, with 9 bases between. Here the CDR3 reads CASSRQDSYEQYF. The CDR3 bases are TGTGCCAGCAGCCGACAGGACTCCTACGAGCAGTACTTC.

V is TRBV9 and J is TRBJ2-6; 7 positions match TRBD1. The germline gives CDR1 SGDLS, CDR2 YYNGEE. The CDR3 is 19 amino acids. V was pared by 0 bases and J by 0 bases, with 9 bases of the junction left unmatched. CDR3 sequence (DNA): TGTGCCAGCAGCGTAGGAGGGGGCGGACGGTTCTCTGGGGCCAACGTCCTGACTTTC. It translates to CASSVGGGGRFSGANVLTF.

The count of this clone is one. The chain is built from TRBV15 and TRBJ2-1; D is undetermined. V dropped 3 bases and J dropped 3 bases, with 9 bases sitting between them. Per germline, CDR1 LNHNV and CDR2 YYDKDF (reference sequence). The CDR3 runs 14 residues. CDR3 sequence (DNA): TGTGCCACCAGCAGGGATGGGCGCTACAATGAGCAGTTCTTC. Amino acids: CATSRDGRYNEQFF.

As DNA, the CDR3 is TGTGCCATCGGGGGACAACCCGGCTCCTACGAGCAGTACTTC. Translated: CAIGGQPGSYEQYF. V usage is TRBV10-3 and J usage is TRBJ2-7; D may be TRBD1 (6 bases). CDR1 is ENHRY, CDR2 SYGVKD, per germline. CDR3 size: 14 residues. V gave up 8 bases and J gave up 0 bases, with 14 bases separating them.

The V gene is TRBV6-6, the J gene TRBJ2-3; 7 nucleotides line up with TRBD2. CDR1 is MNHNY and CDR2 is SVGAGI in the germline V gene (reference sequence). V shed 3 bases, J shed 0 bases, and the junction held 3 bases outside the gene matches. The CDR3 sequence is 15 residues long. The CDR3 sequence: CASSYGTMSTDTQYF. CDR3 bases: TGTGCCAGCAGTTATGGGACTATGAGCACAGATACGCAGTATTTT.

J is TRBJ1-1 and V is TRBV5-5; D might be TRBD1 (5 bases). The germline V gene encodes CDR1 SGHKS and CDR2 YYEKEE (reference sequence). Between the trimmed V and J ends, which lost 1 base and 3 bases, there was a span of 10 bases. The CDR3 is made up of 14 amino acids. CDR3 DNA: TGTGCCAGCAGCTTGCTGGGGGAGGACACTGAAGCTTTCTTT. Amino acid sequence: CASSLLGEDTEAFF.

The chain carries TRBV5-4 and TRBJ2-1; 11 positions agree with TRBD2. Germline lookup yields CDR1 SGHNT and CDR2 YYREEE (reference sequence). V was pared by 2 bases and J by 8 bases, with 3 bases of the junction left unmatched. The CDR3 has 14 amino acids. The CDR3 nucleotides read TGTGCCAGCAGCTTAACTAGCGGGAGAGATGAGCAGTTCTTC. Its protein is CASSLTSGRDEQFF. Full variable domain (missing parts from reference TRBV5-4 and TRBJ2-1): ETGVTQSPTHLIKTRGQQVTLRCSSQSGHNTVSWYQQALGQGPQFIFQYYREEENGRGNFPPRFSGLQFPNYSSELNVNALELDDSALYLCASSLTSGRDEQFFGPGTRLTVL.

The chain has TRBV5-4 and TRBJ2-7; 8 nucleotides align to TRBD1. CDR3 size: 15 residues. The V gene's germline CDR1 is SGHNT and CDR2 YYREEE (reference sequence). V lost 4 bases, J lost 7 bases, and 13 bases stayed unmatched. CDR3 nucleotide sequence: TGTGCCAGCAGCCCTCTCGGACAGGGTCATGAGGAGCAGTACTTC. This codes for CASSPLGQGHEEQYF.

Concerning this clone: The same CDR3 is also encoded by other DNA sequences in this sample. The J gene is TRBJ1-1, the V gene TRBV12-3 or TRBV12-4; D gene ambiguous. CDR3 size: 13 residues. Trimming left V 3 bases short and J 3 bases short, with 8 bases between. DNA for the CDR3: TGTGCCAGCAGTTTCACGTCAGACACTGAAGCTTTCTTT. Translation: CASSFTSDTEAFF.

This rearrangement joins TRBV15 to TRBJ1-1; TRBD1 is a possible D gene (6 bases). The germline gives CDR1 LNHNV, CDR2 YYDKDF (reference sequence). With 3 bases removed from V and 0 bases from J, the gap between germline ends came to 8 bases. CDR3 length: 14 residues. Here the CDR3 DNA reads TGTGCCACCAGCAGGGACAGCATGAACACTGAAGCTTTCTTT. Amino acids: CATSRDSMNTEAFF.

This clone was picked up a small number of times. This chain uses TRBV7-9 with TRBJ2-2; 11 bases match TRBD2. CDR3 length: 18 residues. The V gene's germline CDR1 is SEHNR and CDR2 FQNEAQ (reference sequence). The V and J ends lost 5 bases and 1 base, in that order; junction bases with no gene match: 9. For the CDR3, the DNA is TGTGCCAGCAGCCAAGGGGGACTAGCGGAGGGGAACACCGGGGAGCTGTTTTTT. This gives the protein CASSQGGLAEGNTGELFF.

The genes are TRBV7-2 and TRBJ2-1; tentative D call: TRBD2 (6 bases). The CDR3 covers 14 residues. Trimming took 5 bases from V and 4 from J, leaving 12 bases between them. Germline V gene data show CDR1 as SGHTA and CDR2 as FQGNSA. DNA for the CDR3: TGTGCCAGCAGCCCCCCGGGGGTTTACAATGAGCAGTTCTTC. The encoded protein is CASSPPGVYNEQFF.

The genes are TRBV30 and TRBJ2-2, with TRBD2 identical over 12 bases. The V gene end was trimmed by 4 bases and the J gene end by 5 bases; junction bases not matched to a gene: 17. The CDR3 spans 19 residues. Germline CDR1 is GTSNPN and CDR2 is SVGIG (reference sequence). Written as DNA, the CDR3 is TGTGCCTGGAAATCCCTAGCGGGAGGGCGATTCGGGGGTACCGGGGAGCTGTTTTTT. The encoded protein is CAWKSLAGGRFGGTGELFF. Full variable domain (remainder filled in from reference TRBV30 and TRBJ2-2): SQTIHQWPATLVQPVGSPLSLECTVEGTSNPNLYWYRQAAGRGLQLLFYSVGIGQISSEVPQNLSASRPQDRQFILSSKKLLLSDSGFYLCAWKSLAGGRFGGTGELFFGEGSRLTVL.

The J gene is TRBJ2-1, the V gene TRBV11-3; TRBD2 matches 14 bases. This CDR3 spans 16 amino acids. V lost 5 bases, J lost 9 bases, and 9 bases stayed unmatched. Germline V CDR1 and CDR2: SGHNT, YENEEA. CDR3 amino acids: CASSHGLAGGGGEQFF. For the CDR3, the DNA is TGTGCCAGCAGCCACGGACTAGCGGGAGGAGGAGGTGAGCAGTTCTTC.

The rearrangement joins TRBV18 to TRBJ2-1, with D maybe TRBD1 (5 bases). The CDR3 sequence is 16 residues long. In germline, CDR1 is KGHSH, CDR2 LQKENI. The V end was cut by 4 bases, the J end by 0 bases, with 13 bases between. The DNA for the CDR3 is TGTGCCAGCTCACAGACTCGACAGAGCTCCTACAATGAGCAGTTCTTC. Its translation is CASSQTRQSSYNEQFF.